This passage covers 2 T cell receptor beta chains from one sample sequenced in a study of regulatory T cells in long-lasting Graves disease. Described time point: newly diagnosed GD, antithyroid drugs for less than 3 months. PBMC RNA served as the TCR library source. The authors built TCR beta libraries using iRepertoire HTBI primers and Arm-PCR of CDR3 regions. TCRdb reprocessed the multiplex PCR reads via MiXCR and lists one record per CDR3 protein. The repertoire holds about 470,000 distinct CDR3 sequences, with about 16% as singletons. These data were likewise used in another study, on T cells in Graves' hyperthyroidism and ophthalmopathy.

The sample in question was peripheral blood mononuclear cells (PBMCs), obtained at new diagnosis, from a patient treated with antithyroid drugs. All receptors come from a woman in her 30s with Graves disease.

In this sample, this clonotype turned up a few times. The rearrangement joins TRBV7-9 to TRBJ2-7; D might be TRBD2 (6 bases). This CDR3 spans 14 amino acids. The V gene lost 4 bases and the J gene lost 5 bases, with 15 bases spanning the gap. Germline V gene data show CDR1 as SEHNR and CDR2 as FQNEAQ (reference sequence). CDR3 region: CASSSATGVNEQYF. In nucleotides, the CDR3 is TGTGCCAGCAGCTCAGCCACGGGAGTTAACGAGCAGTACTTC.

This chain connects TRBV27 to TRBJ1-6, with D unresolved. In germline, CDR1 is MNHEY, CDR2 SMNVEV (reference sequence). CDR3 length: 17 residues. Trimming took 0 bases from V and 7 from J, leaving 16 bases between them. CDR3 in amino acids: CASSLSGPGRWNSPLHF. DNA of the CDR3: TGTGCCAGCAGTTTATCGGGTCCGGGCAGATGGAATTCACCCCTCCACTTT.